These T cell receptor beta chains were read from a single sample in a study of shared clonotypes between healthy human individuals. Profiled with immunoSEQ multiplex PCR; TCRdb holds only in-frame clones, not every one. This table holds under 2,000,000 clones, less than 95% found once. Sequencing was performed on naive CD8+ T cells sorted from blood. Receptors were obtained from a man between 18 and 35 years old in good health. CDR3s include the opening cysteine and the closing phenylalanine or tryptophan. A D gene is named only where the DNA matches it firmly. Only part of the rows carry a size: once, few, many, or a class if the clone is expanded.

18	-	TRBV11-3	TRBJ2-7	-	CASSLDPMRNGDPYEQYF	TGTGCCAGCAGCTTAGATCCTATGAGGAATGGGGACCCATACGAGCAGTACTTC
15	TRBD1	TRBV9	TRBJ2-5	-	CASSVGTVTLETQYF	TGTGCCAGCAGCGTCGGGACAGTGACCCTAGAGACCCAGTACTTC
11	-	TRBV2	TRBJ2-7	-	CASSAGTEQYF	TGTGCCAGCAGTGCCGGTACCGAGCAGTACTTC
14	-	TRBV9	TRBJ2-1	-	CASSSLQGYNEQFF	TGTGCCAGCAGCTCTCTTCAGGGGTACAATGAGCAGTTCTTC
13	-	TRBV5-1	TRBJ2-7	-	CASSGTTHYEQYF	TGCGCCAGCAGCGGGACAACCCACTACGAGCAGTACTTC
16	-	TRBV7-9	TRBJ2-7	-	CASSLPEGSKNHEQYF	TGTGCCAGCAGCTTACCCGAGGGTAGTAAGAACCACGAGCAGTACTTC
14	-	TRBV27	TRBJ2-3	-	CASSNRESTDTQYF	TGTGCCAGCAGCAACAGGGAAAGCACAGATACGCAGTATTTT
12	TRBD1	TRBV10-1	TRBJ2-3	-	CASGQGGDTQYF	TGCGCCAGTGGACAGGGGGGAGATACGCAGTATTTT
15	-	TRBV7-9	TRBJ1-1	-	CASSKLPEVGSEAFF	TGTGCCAGCAGCAAACTCCCGGAAGTGGGTTCTGAAGCTTTCTTT
13	-	TRBV5-4	TRBJ1-6	few	CASSLDRMEPLHF	TGTGCCAGCAGCCTTGATAGGATGGAACCCCTCCACTTT
15	TRBD1	TRBV7-8	TRBJ2-3	-	CASSQQGQGLDTQYF	TGTGCCAGCAGCCAACAGGGACAGGGGTTAGATACGCAGTATTTT
15	TRBD1	TRBV6-5	TRBJ2-7	-	CASSTGTASSYEQYF	TGTGCCAGCAGTACCGGGACAGCCTCGTCCTACGAGCAGTACTTC
13	-	TRBV15	TRBJ1-2	-	CATSLETNYGYTF	TGTGCCACCAGCCTGGAGACTAACTATGGCTACACCTTC
16	-	TRBV28	TRBJ1-5	-	CASSPTPGEWGQPQHF	TGTGCCAGCAGTCCAACCCCAGGGGAGTGGGGTCAGCCCCAGCATTTT
18	TRBD2	TRBV4-3	TRBJ2-3	-	CASSQDLTGGPGADTQYF	TGCGCCAGCAGCCAAGATCTTACGGGAGGGCCTGGAGCAGATACGCAGTATTTT
14	-	TRBV21-1	TRBJ1-3	-	CASCWEEIGNTIYF	TGTGCCAGCTGCTGGGAGGAGATAGGAAACACCATATATTTT
15	-	TRBV7-3	TRBJ1-6	-	CASSQDSSYNSPLHF	TGTGCCAGCAGCCAGGACAGCTCCTATAATTCACCCCTCCACTTT
16	TRBD2	TRBV9	TRBJ2-2	-	CASSPWTSGDTGELFF	TGTGCCAGCAGCCCCTGGACTAGCGGCGACACCGGGGAGCTGTTTTTT
12	-	TRBV9	TRBJ1-4	-	CASSAPDEKLFF	TGTGCCAGCAGCGCGCCCGATGAAAAACTGTTTTTT
16	TRBD1	TRBV28	TRBJ1-4	-	CASSQQGAGPNEKLFF	TGTGCCAGCAGCCAACAGGGGGCAGGCCCTAATGAAAAACTGTTTTTT
16	TRBD2	TRBV7-2	TRBJ2-1	-	CASSLSGGDSYNEQFF	TGTGCCAGCAGTCTTAGCGGGGGTGACTCCTACAATGAGCAGTTCTTC
15	-	TRBV6-5	TRBJ2-2	-	CANALSPPNTGELFF	TGTGCCAACGCCCTTTCCCCTCCGAACACCGGGGAGCTGTTTTTT
13	-	TRBV13	TRBJ1-1	-	CASSPGGGLEAFF	TGTGCCAGCAGCCCCGGGGGGGGGCTTGAAGCTTTCTTT
15	TRBD2	TRBV10-1	TRBJ2-3	-	CASSFSGGGPDTQYF	TGCGCCAGCTCCTTTAGCGGGGGAGGTCCAGATACGCAGTATTTT
15	-	TRBV7-9	TRBJ2-1	-	CASSPAGALQSEQFF	TGTGCCAGCAGCCCCGCAGGGGCACTCCAAAGTGAGCAGTTCTTC
15	TRBD2	TRBV27	TRBJ2-1	-	CASSPGTSAYNEQFF	TGTGCCAGCAGTCCCGGGACTAGCGCGTACAATGAGCAGTTCTTC
19	TRBD1	TRBV6-9	TRBJ1-2	-	CASSYRYRGNNQNHYGYTF	TGTGCCAGCAGTTATAGGTACAGGGGGAATAACCAAAATCACTATGGCTACACCTTC
15	TRBD1	TRBV10-2	TRBJ1-1	-	CASSESGTANTEAFF	TGCGCCAGCAGTGAGTCCGGGACAGCGAACACTGAAGCTTTCTTT
14	-	TRBV4-3	TRBJ2-1	-	CASSLHSGGNEQFF	TGCGCCAGCAGCTTACACTCCGGGGGCAATGAGCAGTTCTTC
13	-	TRBV5-4	TRBJ2-7	once	CASSSGWAYEQYF	TGTGCCAGCAGCAGCGGATGGGCCTACGAGCAGTACTTC
15	TRBD1	TRBV7-9	TRBJ1-1	-	CASSLGQGAVSEAFF	TGTGCCAGCAGCCTGGGACAGGGGGCGGTATCGGAAGCTTTCTTT
15	TRBD1	TRBV7-3	TRBJ2-5	-	CASSRDRPRQETQYF	TGTGCCAGCAGCCGGGACAGGCCGAGGCAGGAGACCCAGTACTTC
14	-	TRBV6-1	TRBJ1-2	-	CASSEGITNYGYTF	TGTGCCAGCAGTGAAGGAATAACTAACTATGGCTACACCTTC
14	-	TRBV9	TRBJ2-7	-	CASSVGGAPYEQYF	TGTGCCAGCAGCGTAGGAGGGGCCCCCTACGAGCAGTACTTC
12	-	TRBV7-9	TRBJ2-1	-	CAAGTIYNEQFF	TGTGCCGCCGGGACAATATACAATGAGCAGTTCTTC
14	-	TRBV7-9	TRBJ2-5	-	CASSLDRSQETQYF	TGTGCCAGCAGCCTCGACAGATCTCAAGAGACCCAGTACTTC
14	-	TRBV10-3	TRBJ1-2	-	CAISETLDSYGYTF	TGTGCCATCAGTGAGACCCTCGACAGCTATGGCTACACCTTC
13	-	TRBV10-1	TRBJ2-5	-	CASSAGGQETQYF	TGCGCCAGCAGTGCTGGGGGGCAAGAGACCCAGTACTTC
13	-	TRBV10-3	TRBJ2-2	-	CAISELVTGELFF	TGTGCCATCAGTGAGCTCGTAACCGGGGAGCTGTTTTTT
15	-	TRBV7-9	TRBJ2-1	-	CASSPGYPLDYEQFF	TGTGCCAGCAGCCCAGGGTACCCCCTGGACTATGAGCAGTTCTTC
14	TRBD1	TRBV27	TRBJ2-7	-	CASSPRDRSYEQYF	TGTGCCAGCAGTCCCCGGGACAGATCCTACGAGCAGTACTTC
13	-	TRBV9	TRBJ2-1	-	CASSVEVVNEQFF	TGTGCCAGCAGCGTAGAGGTAGTCAATGAGCAGTTCTTC